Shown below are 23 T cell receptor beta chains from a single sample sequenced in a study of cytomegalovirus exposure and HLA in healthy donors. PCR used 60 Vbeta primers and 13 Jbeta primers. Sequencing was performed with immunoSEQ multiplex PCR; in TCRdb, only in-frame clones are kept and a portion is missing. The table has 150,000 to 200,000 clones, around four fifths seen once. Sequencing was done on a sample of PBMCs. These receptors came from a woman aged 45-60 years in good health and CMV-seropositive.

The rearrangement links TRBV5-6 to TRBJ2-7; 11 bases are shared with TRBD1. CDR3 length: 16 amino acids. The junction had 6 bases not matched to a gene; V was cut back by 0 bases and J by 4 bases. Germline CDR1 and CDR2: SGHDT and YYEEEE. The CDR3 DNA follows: TGTGCCAGCAGCTTGGCGCTTCGGGACAGGGGGTACGAGCAGTACTTC. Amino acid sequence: CASSLALRDRGYEQYF.

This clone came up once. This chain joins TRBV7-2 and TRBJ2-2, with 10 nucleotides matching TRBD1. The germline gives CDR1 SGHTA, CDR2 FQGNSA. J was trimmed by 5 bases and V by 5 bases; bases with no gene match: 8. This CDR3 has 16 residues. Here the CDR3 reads CASSPRDRGGTGELFF. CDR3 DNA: TGTGCCAGCAGCCCAAGGGACAGGGGAGGGACCGGGGAGCTGTTTTTT.

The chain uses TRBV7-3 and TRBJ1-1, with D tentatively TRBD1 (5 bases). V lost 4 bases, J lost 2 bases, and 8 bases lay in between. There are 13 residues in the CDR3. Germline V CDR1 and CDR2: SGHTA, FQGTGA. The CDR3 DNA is TGTGCCAGCAGCTCGACAGAAAACACTGAAGCTTTCTTT. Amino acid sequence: CASSSTENTEAFF.

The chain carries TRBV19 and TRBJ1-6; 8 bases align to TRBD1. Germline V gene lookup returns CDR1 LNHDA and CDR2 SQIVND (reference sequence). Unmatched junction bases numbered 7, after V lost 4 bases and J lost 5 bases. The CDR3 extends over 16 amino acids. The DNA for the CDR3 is TGTGCCAGTAGTAGGGAGACAGGGGTTAATAATTCACCCCTCCACTTT. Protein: CASSRETGVNNSPLHF.

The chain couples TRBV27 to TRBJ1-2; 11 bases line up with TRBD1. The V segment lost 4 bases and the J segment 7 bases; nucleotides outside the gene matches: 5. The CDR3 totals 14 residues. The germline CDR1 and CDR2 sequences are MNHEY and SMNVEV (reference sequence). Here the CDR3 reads CASSSIGTGGGYTF. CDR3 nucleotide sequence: TGTGCCAGCAGTTCAATTGGGACAGGGGGTGGCTACACCTTC.

The CDR3 DNA is TGTGCCTGGAGTCACTGGTTCGAGATGAACACTGAAGCTTTCTTT. Its translation is CAWSHWFEMNTEAFF. The rearrangement joins TRBV30 to TRBJ1-1; D remains unclear. This CDR3 spans 15 amino acids. Germline V gives CDR1 GTSNPN, CDR2 SVGIG (reference sequence). Trimming shortened V by 2 bases and J by 0 bases, and 13 bases separated the two germline ends.

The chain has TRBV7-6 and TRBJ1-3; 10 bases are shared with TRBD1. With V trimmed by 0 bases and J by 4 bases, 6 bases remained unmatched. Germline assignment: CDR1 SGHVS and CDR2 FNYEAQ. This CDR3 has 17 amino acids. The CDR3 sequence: CASSLAPGQGMGNTIYF. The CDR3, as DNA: TGTGCCAGCAGCTTAGCGCCGGGACAGGGGATGGGAAACACCATATATTTT.

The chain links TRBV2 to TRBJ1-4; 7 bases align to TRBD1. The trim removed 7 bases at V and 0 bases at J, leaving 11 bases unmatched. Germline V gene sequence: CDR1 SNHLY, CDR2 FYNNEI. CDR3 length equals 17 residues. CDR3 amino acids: CASTRQHRGATNEKLFF. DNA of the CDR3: TGTGCCAGCACCCGACAACACAGGGGCGCAACTAATGAAAAACTGTTTTTT.

CDR3 bases: TGCGCCAGCAGACCCGGACAGGGCGACGTGGGCTACACCTTC. Amino acids: CASRPGQGDVGYTF. The chain uses TRBV5-1 and TRBJ1-2, with TRBD1 identical over 8 bases. Germline CDR1 SGHRS, CDR2 YFSETQ. After removal of 5 bases from V and 8 bases from J, the junction contained 11 bases not matched to a gene. This CDR3 region has 14 residues.

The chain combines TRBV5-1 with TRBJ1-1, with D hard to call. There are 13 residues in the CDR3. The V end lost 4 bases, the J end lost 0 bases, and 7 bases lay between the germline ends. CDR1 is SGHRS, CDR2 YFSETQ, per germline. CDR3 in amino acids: CASSPPMNTEAFF. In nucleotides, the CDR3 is TGCGCCAGCAGCCCCCCCATGAACACTGAAGCTTTCTTT.

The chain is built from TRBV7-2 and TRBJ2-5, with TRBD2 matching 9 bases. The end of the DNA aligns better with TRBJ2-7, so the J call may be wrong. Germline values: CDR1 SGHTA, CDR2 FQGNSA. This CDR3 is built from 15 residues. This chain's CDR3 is CASSQTGLASYEQYF. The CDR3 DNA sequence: TGTGCCAGCAGCCAGACGGGACTAGCATCCTACGAGCAGTACTTC.

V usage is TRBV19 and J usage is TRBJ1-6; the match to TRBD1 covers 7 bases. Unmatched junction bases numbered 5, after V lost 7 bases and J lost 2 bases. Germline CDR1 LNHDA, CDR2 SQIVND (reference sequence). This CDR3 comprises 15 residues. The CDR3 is CASKPTGAYNSPLHF. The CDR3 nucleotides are TGTGCCAGTAAACCCACAGGGGCCTATAATTCACCCCTCCACTTT.

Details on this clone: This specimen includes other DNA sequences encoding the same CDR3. The CDR3 is CASSSTGGAFF. Written as DNA, the CDR3 is TGCGCCAGCAGCTCCACCGGAGGGGCTTTCTTT. The rearrangement links TRBV4-1 to TRBJ1-1; D remains unclear. V was clipped by 5 bases and J by 11 bases, with 12 bases between them. Germline-derived CDR1 and CDR2 are MGHRA and YSYEKL. This CDR3 region has 11 residues.

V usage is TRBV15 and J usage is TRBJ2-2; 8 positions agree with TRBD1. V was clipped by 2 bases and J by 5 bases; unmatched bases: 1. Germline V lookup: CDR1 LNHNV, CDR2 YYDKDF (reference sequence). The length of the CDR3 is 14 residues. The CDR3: CATSRRQGTGELFF. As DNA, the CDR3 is TGTGCCACCAGCAGACGACAGGGGACCGGGGAGCTGTTTTTT. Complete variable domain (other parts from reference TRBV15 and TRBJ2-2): DAMVIQNPRYQVTQFGKPVTLSCSQTLNHNVMYWYQQKSSQAPKLLFHYYDKDFNNEADTPDNFQSRRPNTSFCFLDIRSPGLGDTAMYLCATSRRQGTGELFFGEGSRLTVL.

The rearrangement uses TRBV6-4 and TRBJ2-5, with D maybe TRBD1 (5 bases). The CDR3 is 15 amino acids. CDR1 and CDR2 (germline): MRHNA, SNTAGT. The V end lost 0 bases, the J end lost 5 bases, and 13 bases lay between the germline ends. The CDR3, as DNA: TGTGCCAGCAGTGACTCGGTTAGGGGTCCGGAGACCCAGTACTTC. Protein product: CASSDSVRGPETQYF.

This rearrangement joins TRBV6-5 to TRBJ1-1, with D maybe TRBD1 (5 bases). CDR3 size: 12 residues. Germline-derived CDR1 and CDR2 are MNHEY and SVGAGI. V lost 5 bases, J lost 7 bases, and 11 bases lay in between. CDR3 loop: CASSRGDGEAFF. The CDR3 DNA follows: TGTGCCAGCAGTCGGGGGGACGGTGAAGCTTTCTTT.

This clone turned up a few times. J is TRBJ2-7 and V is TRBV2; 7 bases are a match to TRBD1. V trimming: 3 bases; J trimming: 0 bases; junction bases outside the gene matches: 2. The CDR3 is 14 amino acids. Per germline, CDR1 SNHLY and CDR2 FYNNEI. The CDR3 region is CASSEGDSSYEQYF. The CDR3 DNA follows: TGTGCCAGCAGTGAGGGGGACAGCTCCTACGAGCAGTACTTC. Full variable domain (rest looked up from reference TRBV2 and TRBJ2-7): EPEVTQTPSHQVTQMGQEVILRCVPISNHLYFYWYRQILGQKVEFLVSFYNNEISEKSEIFDDQFSVERPDGSNFTLKIRSTKLEDSAMYFCASSEGDSSYEQYFGPGTRLTVT.

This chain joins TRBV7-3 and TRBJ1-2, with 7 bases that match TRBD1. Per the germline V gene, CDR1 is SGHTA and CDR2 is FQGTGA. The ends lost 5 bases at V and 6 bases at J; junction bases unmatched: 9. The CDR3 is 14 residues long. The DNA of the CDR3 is TGTGCCAGCAGCCCCGACAGGGATTCCCATGGCTACACCTTC. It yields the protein CASSPDRDSHGYTF.

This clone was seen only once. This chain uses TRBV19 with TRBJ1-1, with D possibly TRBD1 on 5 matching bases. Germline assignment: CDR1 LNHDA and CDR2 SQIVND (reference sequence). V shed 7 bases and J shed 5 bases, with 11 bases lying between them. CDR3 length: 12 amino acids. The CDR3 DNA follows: TGTGCCAGTAAGGGCGGGGGGACTGAAGCTTTCTTT. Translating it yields CASKGGGTEAFF.

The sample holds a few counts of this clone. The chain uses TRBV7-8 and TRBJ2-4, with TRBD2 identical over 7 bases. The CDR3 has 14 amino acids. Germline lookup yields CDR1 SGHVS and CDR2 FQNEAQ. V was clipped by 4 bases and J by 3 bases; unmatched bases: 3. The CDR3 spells CASSYGGNKNIQYF. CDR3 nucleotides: TGTGCCAGCAGCTACGGGGGGAACAAAAACATTCAGTACTTC.

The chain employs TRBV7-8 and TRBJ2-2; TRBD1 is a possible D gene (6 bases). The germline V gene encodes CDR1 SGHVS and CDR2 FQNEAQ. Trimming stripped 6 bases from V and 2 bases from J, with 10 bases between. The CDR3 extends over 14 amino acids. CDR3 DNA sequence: TGTGCCAGCAGTTCAGGGGCTAACACCGGGGAGCTGTTTTTT. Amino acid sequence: CASSSGANTGELFF.

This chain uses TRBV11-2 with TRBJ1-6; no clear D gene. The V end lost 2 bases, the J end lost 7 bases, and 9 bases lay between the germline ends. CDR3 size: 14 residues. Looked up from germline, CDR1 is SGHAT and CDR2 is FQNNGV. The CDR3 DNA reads TGTGCCAGCAGCTTAAAGCGCGTGAATTCACCCCTCCACTTT. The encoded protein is CASSLKRVNSPLHF.

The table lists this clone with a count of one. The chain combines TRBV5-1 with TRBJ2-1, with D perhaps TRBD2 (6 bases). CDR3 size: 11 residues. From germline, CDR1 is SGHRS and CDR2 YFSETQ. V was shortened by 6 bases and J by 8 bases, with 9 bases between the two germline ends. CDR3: CASTRRDEQFF. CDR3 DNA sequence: TGCGCCAGCACTCGGAGGGATGAGCAGTTCTTC. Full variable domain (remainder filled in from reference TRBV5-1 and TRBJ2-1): KAGVTQTPRYLIKTRGQQVTLSCSPISGHRSVSWYQQTPGQGLQFLFEYFSETQRNKGNFPGRFSGRQFSNSRSEMNVSTLELGDSALYLCASTRRDEQFFGPGTRLTVL.